Described below is a single T cell receptor beta chain sequence and its context. The antigen it recognizes is unknown. Base qualities are missing; no much larger clone stands one base away. The data stem from a study of cytomegalovirus exposure and HLA in healthy donors (dated by TCRdb to 2016 to 2017). About the study as a whole: According to an earlier analysis of a few hundred of the donors, about 179 million T cells yielded roughly 110 million unique TCR beta sequences and 276 Gb of sequence data. The study aimed to test whether cataloging public T cell receptors could reveal signatures of past pathogen exposure. The study combined high-throughput TCR immunosequencing, statistical association of individual TCRs with disease status, and machine learning to predict cytomegalovirus infection status. All discovery cohort repertoires had been generated on a single sequencing platform. Roughly 5 DR-DQ haplotypes were treated as single units for association and clustering because of strong linkage in the cohort. The study profiled the T cell repertoires of about 720 subjects by immunosequencing and related them to cytomegalovirus serostatus. Among about 400 genotyped donors of the cohort, an average of approximately 240,000 unique TCR beta nucleotide sequences was sequenced per donor, of which about 19% were non-productive. Rather than drawing on any new phenotypic data, the later analysis identified candidate immune exposures from TCR beta sequences and the way those sequences occurred across donors. Along with the approximately 650-subject first cohort, a separate validation cohort of over a hundred different subjects was used. The number of donors typed differed by locus, with 629-630 for A, B, C, DRB1 and DQB1, 522 for DQA1, 606 for DPA1, and 450 to 480 for DPB1. In a later genetic analysis, genome-wide SNP genotypes for about three fifths of the 666 donors were used, and that subset was treated as a discovery cohort. An earlier analysis of 587 of the donors applied high-throughput TCR beta sequencing to assess whether each TCR beta V gene segment acted as functional or pseudogenic. Both class I and class II loci were covered by HLA typing, at four-digit resolution. In a later analysis, previously published TCR beta repertoires from several hundred donors were re-analyzed and high-resolution HLA genotyping was added so that TCR occurrence patterns could be studied. Roughly 300 gigabases of sequencing data and 70 million to 85 million unique TCR sequences were included in an early release covering about 620 HLA-typed donors. Alongside the repertoire data, information on donor age, sex, ethnicity and CMV serostatus was compiled. The genetic ancestry cluster associated with self-reported Caucasian donors included around 76% of the 398 genotyped donors. What the authors observed across the whole study: In a later analysis, around 15,000 TCR beta sequences were associated with specific HLA alleles at a false discovery rate of 0.05. A later analysis found that TCR association rates varied across HLA loci, with DRB1 alleles showing the most associated TCRs and HLA-C alleles the fewest. When HLA alleles, especially DR and DQ, strongly co-occurred, attributing TCR associations to individual alleles was difficult. A later analysis found that HLA-associated TCR beta chains were more clonally expanded and had lower generation probabilities than equally common non-associated chains. Broadly in line with IMGT annotations, most TCR beta V segments showed up in productive rearrangements about 87% or about 30% of the time in an earlier analysis of roughly 590 of the donors. For the cohort, immune exposure information was limited to CMV serostatus. This cohort had only TCR beta chains sequenced, and the lack of alpha or paired-chain data limited which features could be detected. Some IMGT-functional V segments, including TRBV6-2 and TRBV6-3, could not be distinguished by the 87-base-pair reads and were therefore excluded. A total of around 150 TCR beta chains were listed by the study as associated with cytomegalovirus. A further reported finding was that TCR beta sequences accurately predicted the HLA-A and HLA-B alleles for most subjects in the first cohort. A cluster of highly shared sequence variants was judged likely to be a technical artifact of the sequencing pipeline. According to a later analysis, most CMV-associated TCR beta chains appeared to be HLA-restricted, and the HLA associations seemed to be driven largely by CMV exposure. In a later genetic analysis, fewer N-insertions in productive TCRs were reported among donors in an Asian-associated ancestry cluster than the roughly 670-donor mean. In vitro tests confirmed that a few of the cytomegalovirus-associated TCR beta chains recognize cytomegalovirus antigens. Linkage disequilibrium might explain the correlated functional status among segregating V segments, but an unknown experimental factor could not be ruled out. Because some donors lacked HLA typing at each locus, the association tests relied only on the typed subset. The presence/absence analyses assumed that sequencing depth was roughly uniform across donors, and that assumption may not be true. A later analysis reported that several top co-occurrence clusters appeared linked to parvovirus B19, influenza, CMV and Epstein-Barr virus. The classifier was reported to diagnose cytomegalovirus status with high specificity and sensitivity in both the original cohort and the validation cohort. Because counts were too low, roughly 16 rarely observed V segments, including chromosome 9 orphons, were left out of the earlier analysis of about 500 of the donors. V-gene and J-gene trimming of TCR beta chains was associated with a missense DCLRE1C variant in a later genetic analysis, and the association was replicated in an independent cohort. The authors suggested that the approach could potentially be generalized to other disease states and immunological phenotypes. While some public TCRs were present in many individuals, most TCR sequences turned up only very rarely across donors.

In total, fewer than 750 healthy bone marrow donors made up the cohort. All cohort members were sampled while nominally healthy, although unrecorded immune exposures were likely present. The donor tested CMV seronegative and was one of the 352 seronegative cohort members. A peripheral blood sample was collected from each donor, and TCR beta sequencing was performed on peripheral blood mononuclear cells. Genomic DNA extraction from the blood cell samples was performed with the Qiagen DNeasy Blood Extraction Kit. Receptors were amplified or captured by the immunoSEQ multiplex PCR assay. For the multiplex PCR, a mixture combining 60 forward primers for TCR Vbeta segments and 13 reverse primers for TCR Jbeta segments was used. The CDR3 region of rearranged TCR beta genes was amplified from genomic DNA with a multiplex PCR assay. On the Illumina HiSeq System, the amplified TCR beta libraries were sequenced as 87-base-pair reads. The source study handled its data this way. In a later analysis, 77 million or so unique TCR beta chains were counted across the 500 to 850 repertoires, and approximately 9.9 million of these chains were shared by at least two donors. Raw reads were error-corrected and collapsed into unique sequences by a nearest-neighbor algorithm in which closely related sequences were merged to remove PCR and sequencing errors. To assign V, D and J gene segments, CDR3 sequences were aligned to IMGT reference sequences. Each retained sequence needed at least a six-nucleotide match to both a V gene segment and a J gene segment. A rearrangement counted as productive if the CDR3 had no stop codons and remained in frame with V and J, and every other rearrangement counted as non-productive. Following IMGT convention, CDR3 was defined as the stretch from the second conserved V-encoded cysteine to the conserved J-encoded phenylalanine. The earlier analysis of roughly 590 of the donors excluded sequences that lacked an unambiguous match to a single V gene segment. In an earlier analysis of some 590 of the donors, a V segment was called functional when productive rearrangements were above 56.7%, and segregating when the standard deviation between donors exceeded 5%. A statistical classification framework was developed to diagnose cytomegalovirus status using the catalog of TCR beta chain sequences. In a later analysis, TCR nucleotide sequences were compared against IMGT/GENE-DB human TR gene sequences so that V and J genes could be assigned. Using the TCRdist pipeline, a later analysis assigned CDR3 sequences along with most-parsimonious VDJ recombination scenarios. In a later analysis, every TCR beta chain was defined by the combination of its CDR3 amino acid sequence and its V-gene family, and reads without a unique V-gene family were dropped. As a way to deal with suspected cross-contamination and a sequencing artifact, a later analysis dropped approximately 590 nucleotide sequences that were highly shared and had low generation probability. A later analysis calculated a clonal expansion index for each public chain from normalized within-repertoire ranks of inferred template counts. Generation probabilities in a later analysis came from a VDJ recombination model fitted to out-of-frame rearrangements, and those results were checked against IGoR. Hypergeometric tests were used in a later analysis to score TCR-TCR, TCR-HLA and TCR-CMV co-occurrence, with a repertoire-size bias correction applied to the TCR pairs. In a later analysis, false discovery rates were estimated by permuting HLA or CMV assignments 20 times. In a later analysis, co-occurring TCRs were grouped using DBSCAN, and TCRdist sequence similarity was added for clustering within HLA-allele-positive subsets. Co-occurrence clustering excluded repertoires with fewer than 30,000 or more than 120,000 public chains, plus five with anomalous nucleotide sharing. The source is immuneACCESS, and TCRdb retained only in-frame sequences with V and J called. Part of the clones is not carried over; for the studies checked, unresolved V genes explain less than half of this, and the remainder is unexplained. D and trimming come from the DNA, and the V and J calls and clone size come from that table. This sample is represented by around 33,000 clones; roughly 44% of them were singletons. Together, the top ten hold 2% of the sample.

The germline V gene sets CDR1 to SGHNT and CDR2 to YENEEA. Inclusive of the bounding cysteine and phenylalanine, the CDR3 is 14 residues long. Left in the record is the CDR3 DNA by itself, 42 bases read in frame from the first base. After removal of 2 bases from V and 4 bases from J, the junction retains 2 bases not matched to a gene. Input material: PBMCs. This receptor was obtained from a woman in her 50s in good health and CMV-seronegative. The chain is assembled from TRBV11-3 and TRBJ2-7; a stretch of 10 junction bases matches TRBD2. The nucleotide sequence reads TGTGCCAGCAGCTTAAGCGGGAGGGAATACGAGCAGTACTTC. Protein translation: CASSLSGREYEQYF.